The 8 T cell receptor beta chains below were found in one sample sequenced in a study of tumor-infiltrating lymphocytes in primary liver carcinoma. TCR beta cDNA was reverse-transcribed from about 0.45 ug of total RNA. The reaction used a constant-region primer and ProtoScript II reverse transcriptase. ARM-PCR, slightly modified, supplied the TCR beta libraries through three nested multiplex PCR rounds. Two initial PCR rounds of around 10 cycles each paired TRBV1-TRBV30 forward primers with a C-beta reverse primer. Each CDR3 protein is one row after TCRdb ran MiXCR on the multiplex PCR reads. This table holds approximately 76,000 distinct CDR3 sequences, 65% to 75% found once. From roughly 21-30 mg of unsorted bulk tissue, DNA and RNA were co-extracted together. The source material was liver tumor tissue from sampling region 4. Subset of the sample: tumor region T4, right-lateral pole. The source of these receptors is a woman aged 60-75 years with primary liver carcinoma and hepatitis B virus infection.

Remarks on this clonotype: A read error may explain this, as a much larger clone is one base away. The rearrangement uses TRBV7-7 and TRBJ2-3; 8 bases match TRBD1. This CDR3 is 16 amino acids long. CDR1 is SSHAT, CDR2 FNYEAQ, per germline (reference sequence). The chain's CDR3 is CTSSLGAGGRIDTQYF. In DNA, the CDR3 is TGTACTAGCAGCTTAGGGGCAGGGGGCCGGATAGATACGCAGTATTTT.

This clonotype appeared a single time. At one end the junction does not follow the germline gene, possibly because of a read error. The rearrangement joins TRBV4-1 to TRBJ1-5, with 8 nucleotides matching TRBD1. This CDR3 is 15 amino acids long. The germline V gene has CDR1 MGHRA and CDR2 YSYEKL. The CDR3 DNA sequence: TGCGCCTGCAGCCAGGTGGACAGGGCGGACCAGCCCCAGCAGTTT. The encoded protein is CACSQVDRADQPQQF.

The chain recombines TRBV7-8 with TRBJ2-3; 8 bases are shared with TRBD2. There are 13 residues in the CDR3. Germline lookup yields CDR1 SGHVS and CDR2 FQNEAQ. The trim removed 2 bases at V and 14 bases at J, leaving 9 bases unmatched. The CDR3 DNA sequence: TGTGCCAGCAGCTTATCGCCAAGACTAGCGACGTATTTT. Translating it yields CASSLSPRLATYF.

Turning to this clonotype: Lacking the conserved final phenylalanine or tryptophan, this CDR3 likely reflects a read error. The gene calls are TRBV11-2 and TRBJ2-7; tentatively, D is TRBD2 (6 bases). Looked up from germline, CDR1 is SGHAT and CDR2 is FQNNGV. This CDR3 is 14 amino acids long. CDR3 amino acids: CVSSPPGGSYEQYI. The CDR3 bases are TGCGTCAGCAGCCCTCCCGGGGGCTCCTACGAGCAGTACATC.

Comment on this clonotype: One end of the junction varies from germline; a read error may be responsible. CDR3: CVSSEGSGWGYEQYF. CDR3 nucleotides: TGTGTCAGCAGTGAAGGTAGCGGGTGGGGCTACGAGCAGTACTTC. The V gene is TRBV6-1, the J gene TRBJ2-7, with 7 bases matching TRBD2. The CDR3 sequence is 15 residues long. The V gene's germline CDR1 is MNHNS and CDR2 SASEGT.

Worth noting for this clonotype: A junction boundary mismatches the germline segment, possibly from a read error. This CDR3 is CASSQGRPNSPLQF. CDR3 bases: TGCGCCAGCAGCCAAGGCCGACCTAATTCACCCCTCCAATTC. V gene TRBV4-1 combines with J gene TRBJ1-6; D uncertain. This CDR3 spans 14 amino acids. Germline V gives CDR1 MGHRA, CDR2 YSYEKL.

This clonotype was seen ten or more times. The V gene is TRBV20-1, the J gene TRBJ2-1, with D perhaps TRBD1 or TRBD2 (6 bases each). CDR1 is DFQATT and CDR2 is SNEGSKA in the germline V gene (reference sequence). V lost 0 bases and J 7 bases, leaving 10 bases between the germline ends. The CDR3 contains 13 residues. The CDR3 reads CSAREGGRNEQFF. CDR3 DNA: TGCAGTGCTAGAGAAGGGGGGAGGAATGAGCAGTTCTTC.

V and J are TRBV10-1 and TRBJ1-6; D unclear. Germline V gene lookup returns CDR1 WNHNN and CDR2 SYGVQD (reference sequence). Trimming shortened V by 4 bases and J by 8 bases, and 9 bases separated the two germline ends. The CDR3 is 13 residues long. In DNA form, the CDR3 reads TGCGCCAGCAGTGTGGAGGCTGATTCACCCCTCCACTTT. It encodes CASSVEADSPLHF.